This TCR beta chain was documented in a study of blood T cell repertoires in COVID-19. The CDR3 loop spans 14 amino acids. V was pared by 5 bases and J by 7 bases, with 7 bases of the junction left unmatched. The germline V gene encodes CDR1 MNHNY and CDR2 SVGAGI (reference sequence). Sequencing was performed with immunoSEQ multiplex PCR; in TCRdb, only in-frame clones are kept and a portion is missing. Of some 500,000 clones listed, 70% to 90% were seen once; the top ten hold around 7.8%. Sequenced input: peripheral blood. The V and J genes are TRBV6-6 and TRBJ2-1; 8 bases agree with TRBD2. The TCR sequence derives from a woman between 45 and 60 years old with COVID-19, enrolled during active disease. CDR3 DNA sequence: TGTGCCAGCAGTCCAGCGGGGGCGGGGAATGAGCAGTTCTTC. Its translation is CASSPAGAGNEQFF.